The rows below give T cell receptor beta chains drawn from one sample of a study of T cell responses to AZD1222 COVID-19 vaccine. Sequenced by immunoSEQ multiplex PCR; TCRdb stores in-frame clones only, minus some. The sample shows 150,000 to 200,000 clones, approximately 87% of them seen only once. Material: peripheral blood, obtained on day 0 of MenACWY control vaccination. These receptors were obtained from an adult in good health. CDR3s include the opening cysteine and the closing phenylalanine or tryptophan. Each record gives: J gene, clone size, D gene, V gene, CDR3 DNA, CDR3 protein. A D gene is named only where the DNA matches it firmly. Expanded clones get a size class; other rows say once, few or many, or leave the size out.

TRBJ1-1 NA TRBD1 TRBV27 TGTGCCAGCAGTTTCCAGGGGGTTTTGACTGAAGCTTTCTTT CASSFQGVLTEAFF
TRBJ2-1 NA NA TRBV5-4 TGTGCCAGCAGCTTGCGCCGAGGAGGCAATGAGCAGTTCTTC CASSLRRGGNEQFF
TRBJ1-1 NA NA TRBV12-3/TRBV12-4 TGTGCCAGCAGCCGACAGCCGAACACTGAAGCTTTCTTT CASSRQPNTEAFF
TRBJ2-1 NA TRBD2 TRBV9 TGTGCCAGCACAAGGACTAGCGGGAGTGGCAATGAGCAGTTCTTC CASTRTSGSGNEQFF
TRBJ1-2 NA NA TRBV28 TGTGCCAGCAGTTTAGGGCAGGATTCTAACTATGGCTACACCTTC CASSLGQDSNYGYTF
TRBJ2-3 NA NA TRBV10-3 TGTGCCATCAGTGAAGTCAGGGCGATTAACACAGATACGCAGTATTTT CAISEVRAINTDTQYF
TRBJ1-6 NA NA TRBV9 TGTGCCAGCAGCGTATACGGGGAGAATTCACCCCTCCACTTT CASSVYGENSPLHF
TRBJ2-7 once NA TRBV14 TGTGCCAGCAGCCAAGAAATGGGGCCGATTGAGCAGTACTTC CASSQEMGPIEQYF
TRBJ1-6 NA TRBD1 TRBV5-1 TGCGCCAGCAGCGTGACAGGGACAGGGGTGATGGCGGTGGAGAATTCACCCCTCCACTTT CASSVTGTGVMAVENSPLHF
TRBJ2-7 once NA TRBV5-1 TGCGCCAGCAGCTTGGGGGACGTCTCTAGGGACGAGCAGTACTTC CASSLGDVSRDEQYF
TRBJ2-3 NA TRBD2 TRBV4-2 TGTGCCAGCAGCCAAGAAGGCGGGGGGGCCGTAGATACGCAGTATTTT CASSQEGGGAVDTQYF
TRBJ2-7 once NA TRBV6-5 TGTGCCAGCAATAAAGAGCCGGGAAGCTCCTACGAGCAGTACTTC CASNKEPGSSYEQYF
TRBJ2-1 NA NA TRBV15 TGTGCCACCAGCAGAGGGGAGGGGGCCCTCAATGAGCAGTTCTTC CATSRGEGALNEQFF
TRBJ2-1 NA TRBD2 TRBV5-1 TGCGCCAGCAGCCCCGAGCGGGGGGGCCTTCGGGATGAGCAGTTCTTC CASSPERGGLRDEQFF
TRBJ2-7 once NA TRBV6-5 TGTGCCAGCAGTTACCTGGGGAGGTCGGACGAGCAGTACTTC CASSYLGRSDEQYF
TRBJ2-7 few NA TRBV19 TGTGCCAGTAGCATCCCGGGGGCGGCAGGGTACCACGAGCAGTACTTC CASSIPGAAGYHEQYF
TRBJ2-1 NA NA TRBV7-3 TGTGCCAGCAGCTCAGCCGGGACAAATAATGAGCAGTTCTTC CASSSAGTNNEQFF